This is a list of T cell receptor beta chains from one sample in a study of shared clonotypes between healthy human individuals. Produced via immunoSEQ multiplex PCR; TCRdb's table is partial and in-frame only. Of about 1 million clones detected, under 80% appear once; the ten largest clones hold around 1.4%. The sequenced material came from memory CD4+ T cells sorted from blood. These receptors were taken from a man aged 18 to 29 in good health. Each CDR3 is given with its conserved first and last residue. The D gene is left open where the match is weak. The listing skips clone size in some rows; elsewhere it reads once, few, many or a size class.

>TRBV12-2|-|-|TRBJ2-7
CASRFGNGLAAYEQYF
TGTGCAAGTCGCTTTGGAAACGGACTAGCGGCCTACGAGCAGTACTTC
>TRBV27|once|-|TRBJ1-1
CASSRQSITEAFF
TGTGCCAGCAGCCGGCAGAGTATCACTGAAGCTTTCTTT
>TRBV19|few|TRBD1|TRBJ1-6
CASSNSQGASPLHF
TGTGCCAGTAGTAACTCGCAGGGGGCTTCACCCCTCCACTTT
>TRBV2|-|TRBD1|TRBJ2-3
CASSGTGKDTQYF
TGTGCCAGCAGTGGGACAGGAAAAGATACGCAGTATTTT
>TRBV30|-|TRBD1|TRBJ2-5
CAWSGTGGETQYF
TGTGCCTGGAGCGGGACAGGGGGCGAGACCCAGTACTTC
>TRBV11-2|-|-|TRBJ2-3
CASEGGTDTQYF
TGTGCCTCCGAGGGGGGCACAGATACGCAGTATTTT
>TRBV9|-|-|TRBJ2-2
CASSPRQTNTGELFF
TGTGCCAGCAGCCCCCGACAGACGAACACCGGGGAGCTGTTTTTT
>TRBV4-1|-|-|TRBJ1-6
CASGGGIINSPLHF
TGCGCCAGCGGAGGTGGTATTATTAATTCACCCCTCCACTTT
>TRBV9|-|-|TRBJ1-4
CASSVQQGPREKLFF
TGTGCCAGCAGCGTGCAACAGGGTCCGCGGGAAAAACTGTTTTTT
>TRBV7-2|-|-|TRBJ2-7
CASSLARGGWYEQYF
TGTGCCAGCAGCTTAGCCAGGGGAGGCTGGTACGAGCAGTACTTC
>TRBV9|once|-|TRBJ2-5
CASSITRGGPGETQYF
TGTGCCAGCAGCATAACCCGCGGGGGCCCCGGAGAGACCCAGTACTTC